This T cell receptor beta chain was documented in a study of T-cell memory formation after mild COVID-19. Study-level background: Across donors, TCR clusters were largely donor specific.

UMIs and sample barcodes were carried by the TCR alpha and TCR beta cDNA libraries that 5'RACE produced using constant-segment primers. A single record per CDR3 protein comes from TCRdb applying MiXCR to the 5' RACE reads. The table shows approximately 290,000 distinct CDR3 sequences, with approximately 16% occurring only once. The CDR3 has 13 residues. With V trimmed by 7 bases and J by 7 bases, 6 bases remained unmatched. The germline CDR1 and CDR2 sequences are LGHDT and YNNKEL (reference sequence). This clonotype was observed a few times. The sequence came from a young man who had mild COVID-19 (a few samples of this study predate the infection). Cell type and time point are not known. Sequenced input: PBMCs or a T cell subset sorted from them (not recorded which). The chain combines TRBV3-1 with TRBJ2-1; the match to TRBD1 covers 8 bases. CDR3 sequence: CASKDRERNEQFF. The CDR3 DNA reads TGTGCCAGCAAGGACAGGGAGCGGAATGAGCAGTTCTTC.